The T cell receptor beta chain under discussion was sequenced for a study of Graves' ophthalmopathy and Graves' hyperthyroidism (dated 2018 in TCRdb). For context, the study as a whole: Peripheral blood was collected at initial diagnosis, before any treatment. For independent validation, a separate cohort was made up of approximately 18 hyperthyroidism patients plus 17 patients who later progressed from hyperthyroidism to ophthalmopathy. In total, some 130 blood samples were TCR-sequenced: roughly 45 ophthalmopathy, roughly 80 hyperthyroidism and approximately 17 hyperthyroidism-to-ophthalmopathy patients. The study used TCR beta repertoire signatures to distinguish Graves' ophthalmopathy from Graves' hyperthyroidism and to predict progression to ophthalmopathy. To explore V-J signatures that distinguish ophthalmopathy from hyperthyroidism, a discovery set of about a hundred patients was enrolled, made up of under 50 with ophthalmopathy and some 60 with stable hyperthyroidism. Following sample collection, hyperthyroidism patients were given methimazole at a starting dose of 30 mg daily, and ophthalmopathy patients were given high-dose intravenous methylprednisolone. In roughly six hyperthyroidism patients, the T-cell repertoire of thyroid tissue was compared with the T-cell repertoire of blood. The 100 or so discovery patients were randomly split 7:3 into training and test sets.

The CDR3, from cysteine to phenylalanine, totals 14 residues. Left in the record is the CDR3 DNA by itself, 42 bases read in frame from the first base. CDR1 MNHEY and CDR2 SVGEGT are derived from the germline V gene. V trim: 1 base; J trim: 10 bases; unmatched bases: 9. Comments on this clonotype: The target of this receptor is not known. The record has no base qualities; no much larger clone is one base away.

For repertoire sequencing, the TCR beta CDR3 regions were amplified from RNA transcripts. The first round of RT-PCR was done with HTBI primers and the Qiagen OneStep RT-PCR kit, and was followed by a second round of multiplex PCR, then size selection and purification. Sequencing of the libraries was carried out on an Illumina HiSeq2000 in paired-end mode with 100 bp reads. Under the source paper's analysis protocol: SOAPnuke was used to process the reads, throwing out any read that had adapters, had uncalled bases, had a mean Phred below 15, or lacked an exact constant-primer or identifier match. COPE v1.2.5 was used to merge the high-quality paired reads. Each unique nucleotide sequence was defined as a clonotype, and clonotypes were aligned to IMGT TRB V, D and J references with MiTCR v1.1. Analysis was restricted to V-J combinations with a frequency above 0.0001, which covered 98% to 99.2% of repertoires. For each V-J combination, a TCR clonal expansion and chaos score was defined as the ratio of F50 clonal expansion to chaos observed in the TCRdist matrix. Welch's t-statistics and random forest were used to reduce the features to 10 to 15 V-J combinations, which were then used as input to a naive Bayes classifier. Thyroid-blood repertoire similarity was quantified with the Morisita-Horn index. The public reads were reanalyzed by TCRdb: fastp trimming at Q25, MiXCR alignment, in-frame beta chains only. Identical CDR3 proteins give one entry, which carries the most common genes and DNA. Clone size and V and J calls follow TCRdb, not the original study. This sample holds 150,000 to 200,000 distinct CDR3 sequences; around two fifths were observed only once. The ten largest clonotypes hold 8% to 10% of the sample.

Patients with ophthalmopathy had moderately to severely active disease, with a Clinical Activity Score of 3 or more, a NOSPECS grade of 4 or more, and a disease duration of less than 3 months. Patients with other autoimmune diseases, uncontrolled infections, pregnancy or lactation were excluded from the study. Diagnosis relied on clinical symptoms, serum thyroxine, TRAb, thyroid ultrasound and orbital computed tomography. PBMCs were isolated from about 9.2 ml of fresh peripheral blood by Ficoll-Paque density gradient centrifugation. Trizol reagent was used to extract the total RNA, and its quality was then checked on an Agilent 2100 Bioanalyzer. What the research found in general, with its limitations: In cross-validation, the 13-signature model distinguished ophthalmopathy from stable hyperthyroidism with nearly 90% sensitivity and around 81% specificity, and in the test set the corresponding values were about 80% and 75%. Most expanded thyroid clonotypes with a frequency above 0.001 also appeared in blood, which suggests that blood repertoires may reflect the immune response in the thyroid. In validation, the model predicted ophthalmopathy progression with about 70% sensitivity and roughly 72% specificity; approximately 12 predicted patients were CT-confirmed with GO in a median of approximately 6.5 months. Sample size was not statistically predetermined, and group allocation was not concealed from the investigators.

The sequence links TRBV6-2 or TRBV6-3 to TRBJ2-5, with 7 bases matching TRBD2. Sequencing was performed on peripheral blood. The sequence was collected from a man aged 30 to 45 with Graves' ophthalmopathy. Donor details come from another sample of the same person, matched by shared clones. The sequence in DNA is TGTGCCAGCAGTTACTTTGTCTCGGGGGGTAGCCAGTACTTC. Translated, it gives CASSYFVSGGSQYF.